The 26 T cell receptor beta chains below come from one sample, sequenced in a study of blood T cell repertoires in COVID-19. Assay used: immunoSEQ multiplex PCR; TCRdb lists only in-frame clones, some missing. This sample has fewer than 500,000 clones, with approximately 80% found just once. Sequences were obtained from peripheral blood. These receptors came from a human donor with acute or convalescent COVID-19. The donor label of this sample is uncertain.

The chain couples TRBV2 to TRBJ1-6; D is possibly TRBD1 (5 bases). Trimming took off 8 bases at V and 7 bases at J, with 15 bases between the two ends. The CDR3 has 14 residues. Germline V gene lookup returns CDR1 SNHLY and CDR2 FYNNEI. CDR3 protein: CASSRGGGNSPLHF. The DNA for the CDR3 is TGTGCCAGCTCACGTGGGGGGGGGAATTCACCCCTCCACTTT. The whole variable domain, remainder taken from reference TRBV2 and TRBJ1-6, is EPEVTQTPSHQVTQMGQEVILRCVPISNHLYFYWYRQILGQKVEFLVSFYNNEISEKSEIFDDQFSVERPDGSNFTLKIRSTKLEDSAMYFCASSRGGGNSPLHFGNGTRLTVT.

This clone was detected a few times. This chain links TRBV19 with TRBJ1-1; 9 bases map to TRBD1. V trimming: 10 bases; J trimming: 4 bases; junction bases outside the gene matches: 4. Germline CDR1 LNHDA, CDR2 SQIVND (reference sequence). CDR3 size: 12 residues. In DNA, the CDR3 is TGTGCCACGGGGACAGGGATCACTGAAGCTTTCTTT. The encoded protein is CATGTGITEAFF.

The chain joins TRBV7-8 to TRBJ1-2, with TRBD1 as a possible D gene (5 bases). CDR1 and CDR2 from the germline V gene are SGHVS and FQNEAQ. Deletions cut 2 bases from V and 5 bases from J, with 27 bases between. This CDR3 region has 19 residues. The CDR3 loop reads CASSLQVGVLTSAEYGYTF. The CDR3 DNA reads as TGTGCCAGCAGCTTACAAGTAGGGGTGCTAACATCCGCCGAATATGGCTACACCTTC.

The V call is TRBV7-9, the J call TRBJ1-2, with a weak D call TRBD1 (5 bases). Germline V gives CDR1 SEHNR, CDR2 FQNEAQ (reference sequence). This CDR3 comprises 14 residues. V was pared by 5 bases and J by 4 bases, with 14 bases between. CDR3 nucleotide sequence: TGTGCCAGCAGCCAGGACACTCCGTCCTATGGCTACACCTTC. It is translated as CASSQDTPSYGYTF.

V and J are TRBV7-9 and TRBJ2-3, with D maybe TRBD1 (5 bases). The germline V gene has CDR1 SEHNR and CDR2 FQNEAQ (reference sequence). Trimming removed 2 bases at V and 2 bases at J, with 14 bases between. The CDR3 has 16 residues. The DNA of the CDR3 is TGTGCCAGCAGCTTATTAGGACAACGTACCACAGATACGCAGTATTTT. Residues: CASSLLGQRTTDTQYF.

The chain carries TRBV19 and TRBJ1-5; no reliable D call. The V and J ends lost 5 bases and 9 bases respectively, with 11 bases between them. Germline V gene sequence: CDR1 LNHDA, CDR2 SQIVND (reference sequence). This CDR3 region has 12 residues. For the CDR3, the DNA is TGTGCCAGTAGTCCCCTTACAAGGCCCCAGCATTTT. The encoded protein is CASSPLTRPQHF.

The J gene is TRBJ1-6, the V gene TRBV5-1, with no clear D. Trimming pared 0 bases from V and 5 bases from J, leaving 9 bases between. The CDR3 loop spans 15 amino acids. The germline V gene has CDR1 SGHRS and CDR2 YFSETQ. The CDR3 DNA is TGCGCCAGCAGCTTGGCAGTCGTAAATAATTCACCCCTCCACTTT. This translates into CASSLAVVNNSPLHF.

Written as DNA, the CDR3 is TGCGCCAGCAGCCAAGTTAAAGGAGCCTACAATGAGCAGTTCTTC. The encoded protein is CASSQVKGAYNEQFF. The rearrangement joins TRBV4-1 to TRBJ2-1; no definite D call. Trimming removed 1 base at V and 2 bases at J, with 9 bases between. The CDR3 runs 15 residues. The germline gives CDR1 MGHRA, CDR2 YSYEKL.

The rearrangement links TRBV2 to TRBJ2-3, with TRBD1 matching 8 bases. The CDR3 is 15 residues long. CDR1 and CDR2 (germline): SNHLY, FYNNEI. V was clipped by 5 bases and J by 0 bases; unmatched bases: 4. CDR3: CASSRTGYSTDTQYF. In DNA, the CDR3 is TGTGCCAGCAGTAGGACAGGGTACAGCACAGATACGCAGTATTTT.

The chain carries TRBV6-4 and TRBJ1-2; the match to TRBD1 covers 8 bases. There are 14 residues in the CDR3. Trimming cost V 6 bases and J 3 bases; bases outside gene matches: 6. CDR1 and CDR2 from the germline V gene are MRHNA and SNTAGT. The CDR3 region is CASSRGRRDYGYTF. The DNA for the CDR3 is TGTGCCAGCAGCAGGGGGCGCCGGGACTATGGCTACACCTTC.

Worth noting for this clone: Other DNA sequences in this specimen translate into the identical CDR3. The rearrangement joins TRBV6-5 to TRBJ2-7; 9 nucleotides agree with TRBD1. The germline CDR1 and CDR2 sequences are MNHEY and SVGAGI. The length of the CDR3 is 14 residues. V shed 6 bases and J 4 bases; nucleotides not matched to a gene: 7. This chain's CDR3 is CASSQTGGSYEQYF. The CDR3 coding sequence is TGTGCCAGCAGCCAGACAGGGGGGTCATACGAGCAGTACTTC.

The rearrangement joins TRBV28 to TRBJ1-5; D uncertain. The CDR3 runs 16 residues. Between the trimmed V and J ends, which lost 6 bases and 6 bases, there was a span of 21 bases. Germline V gene sequence: CDR1 MDHEN, CDR2 SYDVKM. The CDR3 here is CASRPRGPQVSQPQHF. DNA for the CDR3: TGTGCCAGCAGACCGAGAGGGCCGCAGGTGAGTCAGCCCCAGCATTTT.

V usage is TRBV10-2 and J usage is TRBJ2-4; no clear D gene. CDR1 WSHSY and CDR2 SAAADI come from the germline V gene. This CDR3 region has 15 residues. Trimming removed 6 bases from V and 9 bases from J, with 21 bases in between. CDR3: CASSPLWRQSIIQYF. For the CDR3, the DNA is TGCGCCAGCAGCCCGCTCTGGCGGCAAAGCATCATTCAGTACTTC.

The chain combines TRBV7-9 with TRBJ2-7, with D possibly TRBD1 on 6 matching bases. Germline CDR1 reads SEHNR; CDR2 reads FQNEAQ (reference sequence). This CDR3 comprises 13 residues. V lost 2 bases, J lost 7 bases, and 12 bases lay in between. In nucleotides, the CDR3 is TGTGCCAGCAGCTTACAGGGGTCTCAAGAGCAGTACTTC. This gives the protein CASSLQGSQEQYF.

This clone was detected a few times. This rearrangement joins TRBV5-5 to TRBJ1-2, with 10 bases lining up with TRBD1. Germline-derived CDR1 and CDR2 are SGHKS and YYEKEE (reference sequence). Germline trimming cut 2 bases from V and 3 bases from J; bases unmatched to any gene: 10. The length of the CDR3 is 17 residues. CDR3 nucleotide sequence: TGTGCCAGCAGCTTTTTGTTTCGGACAGGGGGTGACTATGGCTACACCTTC. Translated: CASSFLFRTGGDYGYTF. The full variable domain, completed using reference TRBV5-5 and TRBJ1-2, is DAGVTQSPTHLIKTRGQQVTLRCSPISGHKSVSWYQQVLGQGPQFIFQYYEKEERGRGNFPDRFSARQFPNYSSELNVNALLLGDSALYLCASSFLFRTGGDYGYTFGSGTRLTVV.

The chain joins TRBV16 to TRBJ2-1; 10 bases align to TRBD2. CDR3 size: 16 residues. After removal of 4 bases from V and 8 bases from J, the junction contained 11 bases not matched to a gene. Germline V gene data show CDR1 as KGHSY and CDR2 as FQNENV. CDR3 coding DNA: TGTGCCAGCAGCCTCTGGGGTAGCGGGAGGTCGGATGAGCAGTTCTTC. Translated: CASSLWGSGRSDEQFF. Full variable domain (rest looked up from reference TRBV16 and TRBJ2-1): GEEVAQTPKHLVRGEGQKAKLYCAPIKGHSYVFWYQQVLKNEFKFLISFQNENVFDETGMPKERFSAKCLPNSPCSLEIQATKLEDSAVYFCASSLWGSGRSDEQFFGPGTRLTVL.

J is TRBJ2-5 and V is TRBV3-1 (or the pseudogene TRBV3-2); TRBD2 matches at 11 bases. This CDR3 spans 17 amino acids. The ends lost 1 base at V and 1 base at J; junction bases unmatched: 5. The germline V gene has CDR1 LGHDT and CDR2 YNNKEL (reference sequence). The CDR3 nucleotides read TGTGCCAGCAGCCAAGTCGGCGGGACTAGCGGCCAAGAGACCCAGTACTTC. Protein: CASSQVGGTSGQETQYF.

The CDR3 spells CAISGLLSGGAYEQYF. In nucleotides, the CDR3 is TGTGCCATCAGTGGGCTTCTTAGCGGGGGGGCGTACGAGCAGTACTTC. The V gene is TRBV10-3, the J gene TRBJ2-7; 11 bases match TRBD2. Germline V gene sequence: CDR1 ENHRY, CDR2 SYGVKD. The trim removed 4 bases at V and 4 bases at J, leaving 9 bases unmatched. The CDR3 totals 16 residues.

V and J are TRBV27 and TRBJ1-3; TRBD1 matches at 12 bases. In germline, CDR1 is MNHEY, CDR2 SMNVEV (reference sequence). The length of the CDR3 is 17 residues. The ends lost 2 bases at V and 4 bases at J; junction bases unmatched: 6. The CDR3 loop is CASSLEGQGARGNTIYF. The CDR3 nucleotides read TGTGCCAGCAGTTTAGAGGGACAGGGGGCGCGGGGAAACACCATATATTTT.

CDR3 DNA sequence: TGTGCCAGCTCACCAGGACAGGGTTCGAACGAGCAGTACTTC. Amino acid sequence: CASSPGQGSNEQYF. The rearrangement links TRBV18 to TRBJ2-7; 8 bases match TRBD1. V was clipped by 2 bases and J by 5 bases; unmatched bases: 5. Germline CDR1 and CDR2: KGHSH and LQKENI. CDR3 size: 14 residues.

This clone showed up just a few times. The chain uses TRBV28 and TRBJ1-2; D not certain. Trimming cost V 10 bases and J 3 bases, with 12 bases left between them. Looked up from germline, CDR1 is MDHEN and CDR2 is SYDVKM. The CDR3 is made up of 12 amino acids. The CDR3 DNA follows: TGTGCCACAGGTCCGTGGGACTATGGCTACACCTTC. Protein: CATGPWDYGYTF.

This clone was picked up one time. This chain uses TRBV30 with TRBJ2-3, with D possibly being TRBD2 (7 bases). Per the germline V gene, CDR1 is GTSNPN and CDR2 is SVGIG (reference sequence). The CDR3 has 13 amino acids. Trimming shortened V by 4 bases and J by 5 bases, and 13 bases separated the two germline ends. The CDR3 protein is CAWKRGGRDTQYF. CDR3 DNA: TGTGCCTGGAAAAGGGGGGGAAGAGATACGCAGTATTTT. Complete variable domain (other parts from reference TRBV30 and TRBJ2-3): SQTIHQWPATLVQPVGSPLSLECTVEGTSNPNLYWYRQAAGRGLQLLFYSVGIGQISSEVPQNLSASRPQDRQFILSSKKLLLSDSGFYLCAWKRGGRDTQYFGPGTRLTVL.

The chain uses TRBV5-8 and TRBJ1-4; D remains unclear. The V end was cut by 3 bases, the J end by 7 bases, with 16 bases between. The CDR3 runs to 15 residues. Germline CDR1 reads SGHTS; CDR2 reads YDEGEE. For the CDR3, the DNA is TGTGCCAGCAGCTCAAGATGGTCATACTCTGAAAAACTGTTTTTT. This sequence encodes CASSSRWSYSEKLFF. The full variable domain, rest sourced from reference TRBV5-8 and TRBJ1-4, is EAGVTQSPTHLIKTRGQQATLRCSPISGHTSVYWYQQALGLGLQFLLWYDEGEERNRGNFPPRFSGRQFPNYSSELNVNALELEDSALYLCASSSRWSYSEKLFFGSGTQLSVL.

The CDR3, as DNA: TGTGCCAGCAGTGAGAGTAGGGGCAGTAATGGCTACACCTTC. Translating gives CASSESRGSNGYTF. This chain links TRBV6-1 with TRBJ1-2; weak D call: TRBD1 (5 bases). Trimming pared 3 bases from V and 6 bases from J, leaving 14 bases between. Germline values: CDR1 MNHNS, CDR2 SASEGT. The CDR3 runs 14 residues.

The chain links TRBV6-1 to TRBJ1-2; TRBD1 matches 9 bases. Germline loops: CDR1 MNHNS, CDR2 SASEGT. The CDR3 has 16 residues. Unmatched junction bases numbered 11, after V lost 2 bases and J lost 7 bases. As DNA, the CDR3 is TGTGCCAGCAGTGAACGACAGGGGGGCGCCGCGATTGGCTACACCTTC. Translating gives CASSERQGGAAIGYTF.

The rearrangement joins TRBV5-8 to TRBJ2-7, with TRBD2 identical over 9 bases. CDR3 length: 14 residues. The germline V gene has CDR1 SGHTS and CDR2 YDEGEE. V trimming: 2 bases; J trimming: 2 bases; junction bases outside the gene matches: 2. The CDR3 DNA follows: TGTGCCAGCAGCTTATTAGCGGGAGCCTACGAGCAGTACTTC. It codes for CASSLLAGAYEQYF.